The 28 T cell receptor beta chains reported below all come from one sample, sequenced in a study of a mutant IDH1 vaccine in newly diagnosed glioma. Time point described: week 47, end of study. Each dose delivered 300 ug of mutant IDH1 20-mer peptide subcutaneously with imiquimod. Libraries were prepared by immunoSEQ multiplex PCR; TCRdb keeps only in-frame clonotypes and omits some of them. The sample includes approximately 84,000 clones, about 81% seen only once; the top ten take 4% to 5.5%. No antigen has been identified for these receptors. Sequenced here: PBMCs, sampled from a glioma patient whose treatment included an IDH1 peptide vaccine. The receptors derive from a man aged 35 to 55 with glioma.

CDR3 sequence reads: CASSHRGYEQYF. Here the CDR3 DNA reads TGTGCCAGCAGCCACAGGGGTTACGAGCAGTACTTC. The chain uses TRBV7-6 and TRBJ2-7, with 7 positions matching TRBD1. CDR3 length equals 12 residues. V was pared by 5 bases and J by 4 bases, with 2 bases of the junction left unmatched. The germline V gene encodes CDR1 SGHVS and CDR2 FNYEAQ.

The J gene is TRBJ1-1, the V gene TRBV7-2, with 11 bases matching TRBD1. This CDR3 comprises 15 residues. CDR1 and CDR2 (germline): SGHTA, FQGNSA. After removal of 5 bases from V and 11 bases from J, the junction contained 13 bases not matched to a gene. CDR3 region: CASSPDRGLKIWAFF. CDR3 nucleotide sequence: TGTGCCAGCAGCCCGGACAGGGGGCTTAAAATTTGGGCTTTCTTT.

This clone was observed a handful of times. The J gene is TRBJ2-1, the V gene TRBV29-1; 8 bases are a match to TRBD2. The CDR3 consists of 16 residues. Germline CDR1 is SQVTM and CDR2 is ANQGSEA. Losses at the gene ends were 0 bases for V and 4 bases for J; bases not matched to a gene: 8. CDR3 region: CSVEDPQRETYNEQFF. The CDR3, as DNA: TGCAGCGTTGAAGATCCCCAGCGGGAGACTTACAATGAGCAGTTCTTC.

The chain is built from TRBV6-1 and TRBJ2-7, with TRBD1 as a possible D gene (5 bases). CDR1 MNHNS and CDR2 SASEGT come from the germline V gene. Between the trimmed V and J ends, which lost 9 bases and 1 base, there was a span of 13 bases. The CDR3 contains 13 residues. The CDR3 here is CASERRGSYEQYF. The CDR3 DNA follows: TGTGCCAGTGAGAGAAGGGGTTCCTACGAGCAGTACTTC.

CDR3 bases: TGTGCCAGTAGTATAGGCGGCGGGGCAAACACCGGGGAGCTGTTTTTT. Encoded protein: CASSIGGGANTGELFF. The chain uses TRBV19 and TRBJ2-2; D may be TRBD2 (6 bases). Germline V CDR1 and CDR2: LNHDA, SQIVND (reference sequence). Trimming removed 1 base from V and 2 bases from J, with 11 bases in between. The CDR3 totals 16 residues.

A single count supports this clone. CDR3 DNA: TGTGCCAGCAGTTACGTAGCTGGCGGGGGTAATGAGCAGTTCTTC. It is translated as CASSYVAGGGNEQFF. V and J are TRBV2 and TRBJ2-1, with 7 bases lining up with TRBD2. Germline V CDR1 and CDR2: SNHLY, FYNNEI. This CDR3 contains 15 residues. Trimming removed 5 bases from V and 7 bases from J; junction bases left unmatched: 11.

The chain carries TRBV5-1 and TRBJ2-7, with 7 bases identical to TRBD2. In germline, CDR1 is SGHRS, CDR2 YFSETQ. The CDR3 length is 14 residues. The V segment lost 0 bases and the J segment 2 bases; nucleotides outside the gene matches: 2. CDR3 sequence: CASSLDGGTYEQYF. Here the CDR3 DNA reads TGCGCCAGCAGCTTGGACGGGGGGACCTACGAGCAGTACTTC. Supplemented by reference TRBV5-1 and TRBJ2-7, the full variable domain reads KAGVTQTPRYLIKTRGQQVTLSCSPISGHRSVSWYQQTPGQGLQFLFEYFSETQRNKGNFPGRFSGRQFSNSRSEMNVSTLELGDSALYLCASSLDGGTYEQYFGPGTRLTVT.

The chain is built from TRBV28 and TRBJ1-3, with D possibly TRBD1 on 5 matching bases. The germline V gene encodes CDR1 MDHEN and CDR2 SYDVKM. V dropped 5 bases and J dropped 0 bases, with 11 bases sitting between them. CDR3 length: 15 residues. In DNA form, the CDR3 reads TGTGCCAGCAGTACCGGGACGGTCTCTGGAAACACCATATATTTT. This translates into CASSTGTVSGNTIYF. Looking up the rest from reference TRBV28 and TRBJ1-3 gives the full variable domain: DVKVTQSSRYLVKRTGEKVFLECVQDMDHENMFWYRQDPGLGLRLIYFSYDVKMKEKGDIPEGYSVSREKKERFSLILESASTNQTSMYLCASSTGTVSGNTIYFGEGSWLTVV.

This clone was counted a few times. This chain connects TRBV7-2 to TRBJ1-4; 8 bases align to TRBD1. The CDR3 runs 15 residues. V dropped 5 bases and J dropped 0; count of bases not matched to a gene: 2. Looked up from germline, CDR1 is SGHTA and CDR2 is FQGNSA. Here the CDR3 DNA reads TGTGCCAGCAGCCAACAGGGGGCAACTAATGAAAAACTGTTTTTT. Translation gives CASSQQGATNEKLFF.

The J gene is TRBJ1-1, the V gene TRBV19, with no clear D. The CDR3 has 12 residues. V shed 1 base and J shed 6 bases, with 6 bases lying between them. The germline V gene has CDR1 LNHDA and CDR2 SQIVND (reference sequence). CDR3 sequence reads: CASSIGGAEAFF. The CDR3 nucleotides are TGTGCCAGTAGTATAGGTGGGGCTGAAGCTTTCTTT.

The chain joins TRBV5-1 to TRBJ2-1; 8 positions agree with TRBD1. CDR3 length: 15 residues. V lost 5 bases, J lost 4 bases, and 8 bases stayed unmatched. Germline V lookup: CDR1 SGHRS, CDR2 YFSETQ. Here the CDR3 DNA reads TGCGCCAGCAGAACCACCGGGACAGGATACAATGAGCAGTTCTTC. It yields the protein CASRTTGTGYNEQFF.

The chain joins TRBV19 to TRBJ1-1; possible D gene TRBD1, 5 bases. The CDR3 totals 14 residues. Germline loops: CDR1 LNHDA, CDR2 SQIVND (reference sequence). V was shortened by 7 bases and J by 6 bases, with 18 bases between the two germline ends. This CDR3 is CASKTETARAEAFF. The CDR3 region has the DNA TGTGCCAGTAAGACGGAGACAGCTCGCGCTGAAGCTTTCTTT. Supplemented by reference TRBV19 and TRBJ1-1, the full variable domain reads DGGITQSPKYLFRKEGQNVTLSCEQNLNHDAMYWYRQDPGQGLRLIYYSQIVNDFQKGDIAEGYSVSREKKESFPLTVTSAQKNPTAFYLCASKTETARAEAFFGQGTRLTVV.

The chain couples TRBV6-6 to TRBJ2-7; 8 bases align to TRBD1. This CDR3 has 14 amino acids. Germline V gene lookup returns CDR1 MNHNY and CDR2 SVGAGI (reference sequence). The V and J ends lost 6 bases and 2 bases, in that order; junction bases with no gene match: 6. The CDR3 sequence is CASRSQGAAYEQYF. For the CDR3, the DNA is TGTGCCAGCAGAAGCCAGGGGGCCGCCTACGAGCAGTACTTC.

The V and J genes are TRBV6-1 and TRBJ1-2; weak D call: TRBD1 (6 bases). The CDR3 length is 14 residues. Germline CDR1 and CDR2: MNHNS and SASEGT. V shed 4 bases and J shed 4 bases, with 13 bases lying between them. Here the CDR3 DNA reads TGTGCCAGCAGTGTTAACAGGGAGGTCTATGGCTACACCTTC. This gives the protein CASSVNREVYGYTF.

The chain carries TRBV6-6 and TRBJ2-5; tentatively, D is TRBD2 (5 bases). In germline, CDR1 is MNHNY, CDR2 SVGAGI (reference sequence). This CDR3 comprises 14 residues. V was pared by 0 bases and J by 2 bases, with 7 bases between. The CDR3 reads CASSYSGVQETQYF. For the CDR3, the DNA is TGTGCCAGCAGTTACTCGGGAGTGCAAGAGACCCAGTACTTC.

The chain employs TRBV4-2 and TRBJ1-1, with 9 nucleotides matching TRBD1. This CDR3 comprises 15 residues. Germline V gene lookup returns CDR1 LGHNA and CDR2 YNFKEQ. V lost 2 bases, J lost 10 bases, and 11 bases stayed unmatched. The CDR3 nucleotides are TGTGCCAGCAGCCAATCTGAAGGACAGGGGAGGGTAGCTTTCTTT. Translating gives CASSQSEGQGRVAFF.

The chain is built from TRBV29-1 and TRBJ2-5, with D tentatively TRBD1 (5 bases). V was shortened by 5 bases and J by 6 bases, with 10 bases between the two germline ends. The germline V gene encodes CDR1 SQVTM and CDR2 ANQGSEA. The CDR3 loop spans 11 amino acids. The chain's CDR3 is CSVRGLKTQYF. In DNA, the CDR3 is TGCAGCGTTAGGGGCTTGAAGACCCAGTACTTC.

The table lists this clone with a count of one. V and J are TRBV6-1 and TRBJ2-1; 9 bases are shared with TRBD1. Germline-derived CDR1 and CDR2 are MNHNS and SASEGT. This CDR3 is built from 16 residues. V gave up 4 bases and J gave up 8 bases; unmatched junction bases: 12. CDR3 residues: CASSGLPGQGTDEQFF. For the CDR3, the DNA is TGTGCCAGCAGTGGACTCCCGGGACAGGGAACCGATGAGCAGTTCTTC.

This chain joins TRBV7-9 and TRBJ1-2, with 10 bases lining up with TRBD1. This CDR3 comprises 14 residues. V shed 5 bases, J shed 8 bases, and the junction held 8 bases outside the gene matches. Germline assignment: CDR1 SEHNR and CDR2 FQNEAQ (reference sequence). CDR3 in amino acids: CASSPGGTGDGYTF. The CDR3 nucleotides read TGTGCCAGCAGCCCAGGCGGGACAGGGGACGGCTACACCTTC.

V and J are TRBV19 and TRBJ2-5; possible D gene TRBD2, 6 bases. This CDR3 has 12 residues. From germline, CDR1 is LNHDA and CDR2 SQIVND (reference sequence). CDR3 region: CGGIRDLETQYF. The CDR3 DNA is TGTGGCGGGATCCGGGACTTAGAGACCCAGTACTTC.

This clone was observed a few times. This chain's CDR3 is CASSVTLRGDEQYF. The CDR3 DNA reads as TGTGCCAGCAGCGTCACCCTTCGAGGCGACGAGCAGTACTTC. The rearrangement uses TRBV13 and TRBJ2-7; D unresolved. Trimming shortened V by 5 bases and J by 5 bases, and 16 bases separated the two germline ends. The germline V gene has CDR1 PRHDT and CDR2 FYEKMQ (reference sequence). The CDR3 sequence is 14 residues long.

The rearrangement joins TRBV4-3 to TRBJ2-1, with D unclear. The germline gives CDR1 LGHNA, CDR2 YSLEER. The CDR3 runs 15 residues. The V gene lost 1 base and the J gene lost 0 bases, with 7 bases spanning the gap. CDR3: CASSQGATSYNEQFF. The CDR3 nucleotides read TGCGCCAGCAGCCAAGGGGCTACCTCCTACAATGAGCAGTTCTTC.

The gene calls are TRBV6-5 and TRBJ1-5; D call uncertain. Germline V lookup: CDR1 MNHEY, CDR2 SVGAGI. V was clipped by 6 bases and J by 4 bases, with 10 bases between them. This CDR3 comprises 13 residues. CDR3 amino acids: CASRKGRNQPQHF. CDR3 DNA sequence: TGTGCCAGCAGAAAAGGCCGTAATCAGCCCCAGCATTTT.

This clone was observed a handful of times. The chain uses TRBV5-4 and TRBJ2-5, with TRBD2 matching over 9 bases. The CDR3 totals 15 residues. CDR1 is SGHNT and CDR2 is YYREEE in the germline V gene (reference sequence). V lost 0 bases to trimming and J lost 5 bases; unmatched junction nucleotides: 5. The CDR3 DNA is TGTGCCAGCAGCTTGGACAGCGGGAGGTGGGAGACCCAGTACTTC. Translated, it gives CASSLDSGRWETQYF. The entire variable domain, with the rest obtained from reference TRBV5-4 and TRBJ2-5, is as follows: ETGVTQSPTHLIKTRGQQVTLRCSSQSGHNTVSWYQQALGQGPQFIFQYYREEENGRGNFPPRFSGLQFPNYSSELNVNALELDDSALYLCASSLDSGRWETQYFGPGTRLLVL.

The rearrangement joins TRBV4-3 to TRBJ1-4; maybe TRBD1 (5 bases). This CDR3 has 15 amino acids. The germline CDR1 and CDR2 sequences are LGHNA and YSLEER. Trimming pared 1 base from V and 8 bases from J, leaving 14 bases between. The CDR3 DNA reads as TGCGCCAGCAGCCAAGCTTGGGGGGGGGAAGAAAAACTGTTTTTT. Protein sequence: CASSQAWGGEEKLFF.

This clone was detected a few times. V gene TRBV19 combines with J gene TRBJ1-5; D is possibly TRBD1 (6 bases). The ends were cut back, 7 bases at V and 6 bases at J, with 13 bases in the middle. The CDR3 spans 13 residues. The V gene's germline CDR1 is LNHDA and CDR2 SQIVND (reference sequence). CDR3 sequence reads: CASKPGAFQPQHF. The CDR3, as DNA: TGTGCCAGTAAACCGGGGGCCTTTCAGCCCCAGCATTTT.

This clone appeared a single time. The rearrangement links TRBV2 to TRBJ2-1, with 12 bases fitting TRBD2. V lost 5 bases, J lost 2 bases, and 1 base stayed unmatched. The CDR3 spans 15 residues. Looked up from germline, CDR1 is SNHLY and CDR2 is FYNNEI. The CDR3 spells CASSTSGGTYNEQFF. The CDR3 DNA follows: TGTGCCAGCAGTACTAGCGGGGGGACCTACAATGAGCAGTTCTTC. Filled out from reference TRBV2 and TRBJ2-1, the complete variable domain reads EPEVTQTPSHQVTQMGQEVILRCVPISNHLYFYWYRQILGQKVEFLVSFYNNEISEKSEIFDDQFSVERPDGSNFTLKIRSTKLEDSAMYFCASSTSGGTYNEQFFGPGTRLTVL.

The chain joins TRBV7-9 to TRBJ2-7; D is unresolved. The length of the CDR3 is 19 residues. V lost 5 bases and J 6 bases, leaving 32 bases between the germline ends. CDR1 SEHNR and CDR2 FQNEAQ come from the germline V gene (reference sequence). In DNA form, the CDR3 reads TGTGCCAGCAGCCCAGTAGACGGTATTTCGGTCTTTGGCCCCCGCGAGCAGTACTTC. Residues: CASSPVDGISVFGPREQYF.